This section outlines one T cell receptor beta chain sequence together with its context. What it binds is not known. Sequenced by immunoSEQ multiplex PCR; TCRdb stores in-frame clones only, minus some. The sample shows roughly 120,000 clones, just over 90% of them seen only once. The CDR3 extends over 15 amino acids. Germline CDR1 reads MNHEY; CDR2 reads SMNVEV (reference sequence). V lost 3 bases, J lost 2 bases, and 10 bases lay in between. This record comes from a study of graft-versus-host responses after intestinal transplantation. Sequenced material: unstimulated CD4+ T cells sorted from spleen or lymph node cells, taken before intestinal transplant. This clonotype was obtained from a human donor who received an intestinal transplant. V is TRBV27 and J is TRBJ2-2; the D gene is possibly TRBD2 (5 bases). The CDR3 sequence is CASSFKRINTGELFF. CDR3 DNA: TGTGCCAGCAGTTTTAAGCGGATAAACACCGGGGAGCTGTTTTTT.